This TCR beta chain was recorded in a study of blood T cell repertoires in COVID-19. Whole-study context: Collection of acute and convalescent COVID-19 samples took place in the United States, Italy and Spain.

Only in-frame clones appear in the TCRdb table, and some are missing; sequencing was by immunoSEQ multiplex PCR. This sample has 200,000 to 250,000 clones, with 86% found just once. This clone was counted once. The germline V gene has CDR1 MNHEY and CDR2 SVGAGI. Trimming removed 7 bases from V and 4 bases from J, with 14 bases in between. The CDR3 sequence is 15 residues long. The rearrangement links TRBV6-5 to TRBJ2-6; D remains unclear. The source of this sequence is a woman in her forties or fifties with COVID-19, enrolled during active disease. The sample was peripheral blood. CDR3 sequence reads: CASKGTASGANVLTF. CDR3 nucleotide sequence: TGTGCCAGCAAAGGAACAGCCTCCGGGGCCAACGTCCTGACTTTC.